These 6 T cell receptor beta chains came from one sample sequenced in a study of T cells in localized non-small cell lung cancer. Sequenced by immunoSEQ multiplex PCR; TCRdb stores in-frame clones only, minus some. The sample includes about 26,000 clones, approximately 84% of them seen just once. The sample consisted of peripheral blood, taken before any cancer treatment. The receptors originated from a man aged 40-75 years with stage III squamous cell lung carcinoma.

The rearrangement uses TRBV9 and TRBJ2-5; the match to TRBD2 covers 8 bases. In germline, CDR1 is SGDLS, CDR2 YYNGEE. This CDR3 spans 13 amino acids. The V and J ends lost 7 bases and 1 base, in that order; junction bases with no gene match: 3. CDR3: CASSRGAQETQYF. For the CDR3, the DNA is TGTGCCAGCTCGCGGGGGGCCCAAGAGACCCAGTACTTC. The variable domain in full, with the rest retrieved from reference TRBV9 and TRBJ2-5, is DSGVTQTPKHLITATGQRVTLRCSPRSGDLSVYWYQQSLDQGLQFLIQYYNGEERAKGNILERFSAQQFPDLHSELNLSSLELGDSALYFCASSRGAQETQYFGPGTRLLVL.

The CDR3 is CASTRGRGEAGELFF. The CDR3 DNA reads as TGTGCCAGCACCCGCGGGAGGGGCGAGGCCGGGGAGCTGTTTTTT. The chain has TRBV2 and TRBJ2-2, with TRBD2 matching 9 bases. This CDR3 spans 15 amino acids. V gave up 7 bases and J gave up 6 bases; unmatched junction bases: 9. Germline CDR1 and CDR2: SNHLY and FYNNEI. The entire variable domain, with the rest obtained from reference TRBV2 and TRBJ2-2, is as follows: EPEVTQTPSHQVTQMGQEVILRCVPISNHLYFYWYRQILGQKVEFLVSFYNNEISEKSEIFDDQFSVERPDGSNFTLKIRSTKLEDSAMYFCASTRGRGEAGELFFGEGSRLTVL.

The V and J genes are TRBV11-2 and TRBJ2-7; the D gene is possibly TRBD1 (6 bases). This CDR3 spans 14 amino acids. Trimming shortened V by 0 bases and J by 4 bases, and 10 bases separated the two germline ends. Germline V CDR1 and CDR2: SGHAT, FQNNGV. The CDR3 sequence: CASSLETGRYEQYV. In DNA, the CDR3 is TGTGCCAGCAGCTTAGAGACAGGAAGGTACGAGCAGTACGTC.

The CDR3 reads CASSSSGARYGYTF. The CDR3 DNA sequence: TGTGCCAGCAGCTCCTCCGGGGCAAGGTATGGCTACACCTTC. The chain recombines TRBV5-4 with TRBJ1-2, with D tentatively TRBD1 (5 bases). This CDR3 is built from 14 residues. The germline CDR1 and CDR2 sequences are SGHNT and YYREEE (reference sequence). V dropped 3 bases and J dropped 5 bases, with 14 bases sitting between them.

This clone was seen just once. The chain combines TRBV2 with TRBJ2-7; the D gene is possibly TRBD2 (5 bases). The V and J ends lost 3 bases and 2 bases respectively, with 8 bases between them. Germline CDR1 and CDR2: SNHLY and FYNNEI. CDR3 length: 13 amino acids. In nucleotides, the CDR3 is TGTGCCAGCAGTGATCTGACTACCTACGAGCAGTACTTC. Translation gives CASSDLTTYEQYF.

The CDR3 protein is CASSPGLAFDEQFF. The DNA of the CDR3 is TGTGCCAGCAGCCCGGGACTAGCGTTTGATGAGCAGTTCTTC. This chain links TRBV9 with TRBJ2-1; 10 positions agree with TRBD2. CDR1 and CDR2 from the germline V gene are SGDLS and YYNGEE. The CDR3 has 14 amino acids. The J segment lost 8 bases and the V segment lost 4 bases, leaving 6 bases of the junction unmatched. Based on the CDR3 plus reference TRBV9 and TRBJ2-1, the full variable domain is DSGVTQTPKHLITATGQRVTLRCSPRSGDLSVYWYQQSLDQGLQFLIQYYNGEERAKGNILERFSAQQFPDLHSELNLSSLELGDSALYFCASSPGLAFDEQFFGPGTRLTVL.